A selection of T cell receptor beta chains follows, all from one sample in a study of blood T cell repertoires in COVID-19. TCRdb's copy holds only in-frame clones and misses some; the assay was immunoSEQ multiplex PCR. The sample consists of some 200,000 clones, less than 85% of them appearing once. Sequences were obtained from peripheral blood. The source is a woman in her 70s with acute or convalescent COVID-19. Both conserved end residues are part of each CDR3. The D gene is left open where the match is weak. The size field is filled for only some rows; it gives once, few, many or a size class.

TGTGCCAGCAGCTTACACGGACAGGTTGCCTACGAGCAGTACTTC CASSLHGQVAYEQYF . TRBD1 TRBJ2-7 TRBV11-2 15
TGTGCCAGCTCACCACCGCGCCCGCGAGATACGCAGTATTTT CASSPPRPRDTQYF . . TRBJ2-3 TRBV18 14
TGTGCCAGCAGCCAAGATGGGACTAGCGTATCAGATACGCAGTATTTT CASSQDGTSVSDTQYF . TRBD2 TRBJ2-3 TRBV4-2 16
TGTGCCAGCAGTGACGGGCGGGGGCCAGATACGCAGTATTTT CASSDGRGPDTQYF once . TRBJ2-3 TRBV2 14
TGTGCCAGCAGCGCGGGGGCAGCCTCCTACGAGCAGTACTTC CASSAGAASYEQYF . . TRBJ2-7 TRBV7-2 14
TGCGCCAGCAGCTCCGGGACAGCCGGGGAGACCCAGTACTTC CASSSGTAGETQYF . TRBD1 TRBJ2-5 TRBV5-1 14
TGTGCCAGCAGCTCGGGGGGCCCCACAGATACGCAGTATTTT CASSSGGPTDTQYF few . TRBJ2-3 TRBV5-6 14
TGTGCCAGCAGTTTTCCTAATAGGGGACAGGGGACAGATACGCAGTATTTT CASSFPNRGQGTDTQYF . TRBD1 TRBJ2-3 TRBV27 17
TGTGCCAGCAGTTATACCCCGCAGGGAAGCTATGGCTACACCTTC CASSYTPQGSYGYTF . . TRBJ1-2 TRBV27 15
TGTGCCAGCAGTTACTCGAACACCGCGAACACCGGGGAGCTGTTTTTT CASSYSNTANTGELFF . . TRBJ2-2 TRBV6-5 16
TGTGCCAGCAGCGTCCTGACAGGGGGCGAGGGGACCCAGTACTTC CASSVLTGGEGTQYF . TRBD1 TRBJ2-5 TRBV9 15
TGTGCCAGCAGCATCAGGGACACGCCATACAATGAGCAGTTCTTC CASSIRDTPYNEQFF . . TRBJ2-1 TRBV7-8 15
TGTGCCAGCAGCTTAGAAGTGGGGACAGCTAGCACAGATACGCAGTATTTT CASSLEVGTASTDTQYF . TRBD1 TRBJ2-3 TRBV11-2 17
TGTGCCAGCAGCCCAGACTGGCAGGCGGGCGAAACCGGGGAGCTGTTTTTT CASSPDWQAGETGELFF few . TRBJ2-2 TRBV11-2 17
TGTGCCAGCAGCTTACTAACAGGGGGAAACACTGAAGCTTTCTTT CASSLLTGGNTEAFF few TRBD1 TRBJ1-1 TRBV11-2 15
TGCGCCAGCAGAGTAGAGGGGGCGAACACCGGGGAGCTGTTTTTT CASRVEGANTGELFF . . TRBJ2-2 TRBV5-1 15
TGTGCCAGCGGTAGGACAGGGGTTCCAGATACGCAGTATTTT CASGRTGVPDTQYF . TRBD1 TRBJ2-3 TRBV6-5 14
TGTGCCAGCAAGCCCTCCCCCGCAGGCGGGGAGACCCAGTACTTC CASKPSPAGGETQYF . . TRBJ2-5 TRBV6-5 15
TGTGCCAGCAGTATCCAGGGGGCCTCTGTTACTGAAGCTTTCTTT CASSIQGASVTEAFF few TRBD1 TRBJ1-1 TRBV2 15
TGTGCCATCAGTGAGGTGGGGGGGGAGACTGAAGCTTTCTTT CAISEVGGETEAFF once . TRBJ1-1 TRBV10-3 14
TGCGCCAGCAGCTTGGAGCCTAGCCCAAACCAAGAGACCCAGTACTTC CASSLEPSPNQETQYF . . TRBJ2-5 TRBV5-1 16
TGTGCCAGTAGTACCCTTAGCGGGGGCTTTTACAATGAGCAGTTCTTC CASSTLSGGFYNEQFF . TRBD2 TRBJ2-1 TRBV19 16
TGCGCCAGCAGCGAACAGGGGAGCAATCAGCCCCAGCATTTT CASSEQGSNQPQHF . TRBD1 TRBJ1-5 TRBV10-2 14
TGTGCCAGCAGTACAAACGGGGGGGCCAAAGAGACCCAGTACTTC CASSTNGGAKETQYF . TRBD2 TRBJ2-5 TRBV2 15
TGTGCCAGCAGCTCCCCCCCCGTAAGGGGGGGCCAGTTCTTC CASSSPPVRGGQFF . . TRBJ2-1 TRBV7-2 14
TGTGCCACTTCCGGGACAGGGAAAAACATTCAGTACTTC CATSGTGKNIQYF . TRBD1 TRBJ2-4 TRBV19 13
TGTGCCAGCAGATATCCGGGACTCAACACCGGGGAGCTGTTTTTT CASRYPGLNTGELFF few . TRBJ2-2 TRBV6-5 15
TGTGCCAGTAGTCGGAGCGGGGGTTGGATCACAGATACGCAGTATTTT CASSRSGGWITDTQYF . TRBD2 TRBJ2-3 TRBV19 16
TGCGCCAGCAGCTTAGCACAGCCAAATGAAAAACTGTTTTTT CASSLAQPNEKLFF . . TRBJ1-4 TRBV5-1 14
TGTGCCAGCAGCTGGGGGGGAACTGAAGCTTTCTTT CASSWGGTEAFF . . TRBJ1-1 TRBV7-9 12
TGCGCCAGCAGCTTGAGGACAGGGGATGAAAAACTGTTTTTT CASSLRTGDEKLFF . TRBD1 TRBJ1-4 TRBV5-1 14
TGTGCCAGCAGCTCGGGGTCGGGAGGGAATGAAAAACTGTTTTTT CASSSGSGGNEKLFF . . TRBJ1-4 TRBV5-6 15
TGTGCCAGCAGCACATTAGCACCCGGGGAGCTGTTTTTT CASSTLAPGELFF . . TRBJ2-2 TRBV5-5 13
TGTGCCAGCAGTCCAGGACCCGGGGTGGGAGAGACCCAGTACTTC CASSPGPGVGETQYF . . TRBJ2-5 TRBV6-2/TRBV6-3 15